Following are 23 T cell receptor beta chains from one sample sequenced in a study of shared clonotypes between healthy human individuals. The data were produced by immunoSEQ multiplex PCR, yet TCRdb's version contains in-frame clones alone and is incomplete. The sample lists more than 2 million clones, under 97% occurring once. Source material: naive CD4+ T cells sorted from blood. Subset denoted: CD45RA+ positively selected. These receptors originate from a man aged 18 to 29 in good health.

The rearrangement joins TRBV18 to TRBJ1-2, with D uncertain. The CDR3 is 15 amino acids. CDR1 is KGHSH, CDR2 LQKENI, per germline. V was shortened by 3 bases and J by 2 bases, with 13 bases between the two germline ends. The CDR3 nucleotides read TGTGCCAGCTCACCCGCTAAGACGTGGAACTATGGCTACACCTTC. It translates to CASSPAKTWNYGYTF.

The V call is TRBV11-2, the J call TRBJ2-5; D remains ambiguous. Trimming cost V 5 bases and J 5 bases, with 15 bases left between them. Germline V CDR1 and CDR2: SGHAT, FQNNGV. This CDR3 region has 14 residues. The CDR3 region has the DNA TGTGCCAGCAGCCCTCCCCTACCATCGGAGACCCAGTACTTC. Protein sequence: CASSPPLPSETQYF.

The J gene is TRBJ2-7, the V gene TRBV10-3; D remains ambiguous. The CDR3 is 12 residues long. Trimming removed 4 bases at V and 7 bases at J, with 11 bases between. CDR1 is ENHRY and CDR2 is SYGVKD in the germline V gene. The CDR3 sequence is CAISAGPREQYF. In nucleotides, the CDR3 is TGTGCCATCAGTGCCGGGCCGAGGGAGCAGTACTTC.

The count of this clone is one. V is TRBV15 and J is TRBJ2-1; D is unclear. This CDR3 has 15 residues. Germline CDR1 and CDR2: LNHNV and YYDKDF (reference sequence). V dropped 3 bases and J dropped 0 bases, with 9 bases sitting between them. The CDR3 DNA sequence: TGTGCCACCAGCAGTATCGGCATCTCCTACAATGAGCAGTTCTTC. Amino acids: CATSSIGISYNEQFF.

The CDR3 nucleotides are TGTGCCAGCAGTGGGGACAGGGCTTCTGGCTACACCTTC. The encoded protein is CASSGDRASGYTF. The genes are TRBV27 and TRBJ1-2, with TRBD1 matching over 9 bases. This CDR3 contains 13 residues. Trimming removed 5 bases from V and 7 bases from J; junction bases left unmatched: 5. The germline gives CDR1 MNHEY, CDR2 SMNVEV (reference sequence).

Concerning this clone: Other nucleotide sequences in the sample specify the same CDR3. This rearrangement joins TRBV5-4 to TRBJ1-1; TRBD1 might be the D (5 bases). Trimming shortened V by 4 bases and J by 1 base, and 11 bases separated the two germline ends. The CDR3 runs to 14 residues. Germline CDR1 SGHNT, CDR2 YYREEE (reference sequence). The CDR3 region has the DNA TGTGCCAGCAGCGTACGGGGGGGGAACACTGAAGCTTTCTTT. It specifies CASSVRGGNTEAFF.

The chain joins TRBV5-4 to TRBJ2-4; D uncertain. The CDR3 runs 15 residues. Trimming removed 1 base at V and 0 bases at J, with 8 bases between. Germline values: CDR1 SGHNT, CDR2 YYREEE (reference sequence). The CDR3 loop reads CASSLKGLAKNIQYF. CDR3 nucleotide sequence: TGTGCCAGCAGCTTGAAGGGTCTAGCCAAAAACATTCAGTACTTC.

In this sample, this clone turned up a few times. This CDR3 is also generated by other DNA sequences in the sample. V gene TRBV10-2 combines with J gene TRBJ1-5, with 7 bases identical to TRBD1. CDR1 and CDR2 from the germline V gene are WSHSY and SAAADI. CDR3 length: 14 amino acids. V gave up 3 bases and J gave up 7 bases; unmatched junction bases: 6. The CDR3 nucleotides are TGCGCCAGCAGTGAAGGGGGCGCGGGACAGCCCCAGCATTTT. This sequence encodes CASSEGGAGQPQHF.

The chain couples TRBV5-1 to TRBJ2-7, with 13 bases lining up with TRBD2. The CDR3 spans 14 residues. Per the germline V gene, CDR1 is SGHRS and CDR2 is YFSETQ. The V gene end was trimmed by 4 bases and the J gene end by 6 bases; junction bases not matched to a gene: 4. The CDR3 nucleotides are TGCGCCAGCAGCGCGACTAGCGGGAGGACCGAGCAGTACTTC. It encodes CASSATSGRTEQYF.

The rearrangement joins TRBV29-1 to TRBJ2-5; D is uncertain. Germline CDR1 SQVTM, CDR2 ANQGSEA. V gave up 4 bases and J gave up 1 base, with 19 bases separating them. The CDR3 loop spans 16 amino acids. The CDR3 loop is CSVGFGYLTLQETQYF. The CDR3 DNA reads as TGCAGCGTTGGGTTCGGCTATTTGACCCTCCAAGAGACCCAGTACTTC.

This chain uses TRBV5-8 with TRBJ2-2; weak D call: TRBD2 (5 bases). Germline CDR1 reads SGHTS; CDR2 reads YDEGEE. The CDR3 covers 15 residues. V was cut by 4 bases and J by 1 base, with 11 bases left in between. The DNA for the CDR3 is TGTGCCAGCAGCCTCGGACTCCTGAACACCGGGGAGCTGTTTTTT. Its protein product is CASSLGLLNTGELFF.

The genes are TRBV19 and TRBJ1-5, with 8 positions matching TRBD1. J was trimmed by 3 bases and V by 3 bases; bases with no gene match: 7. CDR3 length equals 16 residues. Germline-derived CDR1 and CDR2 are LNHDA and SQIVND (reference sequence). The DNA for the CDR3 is TGTGCCAGTAGTATGCGGCCAGGGGGCTCCAATCAGCCCCAGCATTTT. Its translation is CASSMRPGGSNQPQHF.

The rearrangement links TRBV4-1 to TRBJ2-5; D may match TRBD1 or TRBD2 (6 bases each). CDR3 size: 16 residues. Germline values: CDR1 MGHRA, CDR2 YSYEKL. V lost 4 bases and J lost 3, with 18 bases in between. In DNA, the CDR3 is TGCGCCAGCAGCCTCGGACAGTTGGGAGGCGAAGAGACCCAGTACTTC. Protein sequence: CASSLGQLGGEETQYF.

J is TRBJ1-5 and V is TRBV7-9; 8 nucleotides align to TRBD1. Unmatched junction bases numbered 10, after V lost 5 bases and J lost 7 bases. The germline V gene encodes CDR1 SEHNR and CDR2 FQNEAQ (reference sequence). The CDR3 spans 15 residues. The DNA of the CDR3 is TGTGCCAGCAGCACTTCGGACAGGGTGGGCCAGCCCCAGCATTTT. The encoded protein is CASSTSDRVGQPQHF.

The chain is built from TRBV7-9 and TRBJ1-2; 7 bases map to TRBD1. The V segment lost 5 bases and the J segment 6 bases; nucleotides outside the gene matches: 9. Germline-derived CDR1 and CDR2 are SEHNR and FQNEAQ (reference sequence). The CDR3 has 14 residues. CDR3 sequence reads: CASSLLRGQDGYTF. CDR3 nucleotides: TGTGCCAGCAGCCTCCTGAGGGGGCAAGATGGCTACACCTTC.

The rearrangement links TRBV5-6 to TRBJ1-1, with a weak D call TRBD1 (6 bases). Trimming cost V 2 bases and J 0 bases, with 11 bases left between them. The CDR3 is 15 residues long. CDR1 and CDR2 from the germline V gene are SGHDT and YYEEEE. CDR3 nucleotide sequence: TGTGCCAGCAGCTTTAACAGGGTTCTGAACACTGAAGCTTTCTTT. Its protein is CASSFNRVLNTEAFF.

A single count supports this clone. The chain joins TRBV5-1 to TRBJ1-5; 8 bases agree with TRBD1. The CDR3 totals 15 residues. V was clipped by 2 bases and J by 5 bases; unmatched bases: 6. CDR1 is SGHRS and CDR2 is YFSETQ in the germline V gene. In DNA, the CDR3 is TGCGCCAGCAGCTTAGGGACAGGCGAGGATCAGCCCCAGCATTTT. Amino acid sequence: CASSLGTGEDQPQHF.

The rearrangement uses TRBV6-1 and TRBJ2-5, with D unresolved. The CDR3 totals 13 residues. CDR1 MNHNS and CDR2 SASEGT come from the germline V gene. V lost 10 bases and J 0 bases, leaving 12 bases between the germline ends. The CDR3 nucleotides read TGTGCCATCCAGTTCAGGAACCAAGAGACCCAGTACTTC. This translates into CAIQFRNQETQYF.

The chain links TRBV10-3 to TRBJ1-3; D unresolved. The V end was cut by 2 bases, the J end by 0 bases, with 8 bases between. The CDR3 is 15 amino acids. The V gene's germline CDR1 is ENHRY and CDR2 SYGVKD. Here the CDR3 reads CAISEDRSSGNTIYF. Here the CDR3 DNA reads TGTGCCATCAGTGAGGACCGTAGCTCTGGAAACACCATATATTTT.

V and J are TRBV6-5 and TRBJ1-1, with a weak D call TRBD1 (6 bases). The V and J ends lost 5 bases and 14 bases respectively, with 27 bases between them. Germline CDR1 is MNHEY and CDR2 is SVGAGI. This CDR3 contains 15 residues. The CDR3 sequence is CASSIRGGASGQSFF. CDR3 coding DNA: TGTGCCAGCAGTATAAGGGGGGGAGCCAGTGGACAATCGTTCTTT.

The CDR3 coding sequence is TGTGCCAGCAGACCCAGACAGGGGACAGCGTACGAGCAGTACTTC. Protein sequence: CASRPRQGTAYEQYF. V is TRBV6-1 and J is TRBJ2-7, with 8 nucleotides matching TRBD1. This CDR3 spans 15 amino acids. Germline CDR1 and CDR2: MNHNS and SASEGT. J lost 4 bases, V lost 6 bases, and 11 bases had no gene match.

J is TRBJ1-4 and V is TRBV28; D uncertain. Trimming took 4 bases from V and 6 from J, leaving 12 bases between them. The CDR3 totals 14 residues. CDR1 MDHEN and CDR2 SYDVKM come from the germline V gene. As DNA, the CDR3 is TGTGCCAGCAGTTATCCGAGGGTCGATGAAAAACTGTTTTTT. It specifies CASSYPRVDEKLFF. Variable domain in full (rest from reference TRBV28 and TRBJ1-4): DVKVTQSSRYLVKRTGEKVFLECVQDMDHENMFWYRQDPGLGLRLIYFSYDVKMKEKGDIPEGYSVSREKKERFSLILESASTNQTSMYLCASSYPRVDEKLFFGSGTQLSVL.

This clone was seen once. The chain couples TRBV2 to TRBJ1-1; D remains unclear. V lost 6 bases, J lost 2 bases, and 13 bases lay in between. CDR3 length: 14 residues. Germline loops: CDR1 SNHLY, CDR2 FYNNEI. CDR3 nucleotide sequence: TGTGCCAGCAGGGTGGGCAGTGTAAACACTGAAGCTTTCTTT. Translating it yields CASRVGSVNTEAFF.